This T cell receptor (beta chain) was captured by sequencing in a study of OX40 agonist ivuxolimab in advanced cancers. The wider study: Ivuxolimab is an agonistic anti-OX40 (CD134) antibody, and patients were treated with it. Study results and caveats: At doses 0.1 to 3.0 mg/kg, CD4+ and CD8+ clones expanded.

The repertoire was sequenced with immunoSEQ multiplex PCR; TCRdb's copy has only in-frame clones and lacks some. The table includes 6,400 or so clones, over 75% detected once. Worth noting for this clone: Its antigen is undetermined.

After removal of 5 bases from V and 6 bases from J, the junction contained 9 bases not matched to a gene. The CDR3 spans 14 residues. CDR1 is LNHNV and CDR2 is YYDKDF in the germline V gene (reference sequence). Autoimmune disease history or systemic immunosuppression meant exclusion. The chain has TRBV15 and TRBJ1-2, with 7 bases that match TRBD1. The material sequenced was CD4+ or CD8+ T cells sorted from blood, taken in a trial of the OX40 agonist ivuxolimab. This receptor was identified in an adult with an advanced solid tumor such as melanoma, head and neck, liver or kidney cancer. The CDR3 protein is CATSWETGPNGYTF. The CDR3 bases are TGTGCCACCAGCTGGGAGACAGGGCCAAATGGCTACACCTTC.